The 25 T cell receptor beta chains reported below all come from one sample, sequenced in a study of OX40 agonist ivuxolimab in advanced cancers. TCRdb keeps only in-frame clones here, not all; method: immunoSEQ multiplex PCR. The table has about 87,000 clones, around nine tenths seen once. Source: CD4+ or CD8+ T cells sorted from blood, taken in a trial of the OX40 agonist ivuxolimab. Receptors originate from an adult with an advanced solid tumor such as melanoma, head and neck, liver or kidney cancer.

As to this clone: Since a much larger clone is just one base distant, this may be a read error. The chain joins TRBV10-3 to TRBJ2-7; 8 nucleotides align to TRBD1. The length of the CDR3 is 14 residues. The ends lost 10 bases at V and 5 bases at J; junction bases unmatched: 13. Germline V gives CDR1 ENHRY, CDR2 SYGVKD. The CDR3 DNA follows: TGTGCCACCGGGACAGGAAAAACTTCGGACGAGCAGTACTTC. This translates into CATGTGKTSDEQYF.

This clone occurred many times. A read error may account for a junction end that differs from germline. The V and J genes are TRBV7-7 and TRBJ2-5; the D gene is possibly TRBD1 (7 bases). The CDR3 covers 13 residues. Germline V gene lookup returns CDR1 SSHAT and CDR2 FNYEAQ (reference sequence). The CDR3 bases are TGTGCTAGCAGCGTGGACAGGAGGGGGACCCAGTACTTC. Translated: CASSVDRRGTQYF.

J is TRBJ2-1 and V is TRBV29-1, with unresolved D. The CDR3 consists of 10 residues. The germline V gene encodes CDR1 SQVTM and CDR2 ANQGSEA. The V end was cut by 7 bases, the J end by 9 bases, with 10 bases between. CDR3 in DNA: TGCAGCGCGGGCCTGGGTGAGCAGTTCTTC. Residues: CSAGLGEQFF.

This chain joins TRBV11-3 and TRBJ2-3; 7 nucleotides line up with TRBD2. Losses at the gene ends were 5 bases for V and 2 bases for J; bases not matched to a gene: 13. Germline V lookup: CDR1 SGHNT, CDR2 YENEEA. The CDR3 loop spans 17 amino acids. This CDR3 is CASSRGGVGGYTDTQYF. CDR3 nucleotides: TGTGCCAGCAGCCGCGGGGGTGTCGGGGGTTACACAGATACGCAGTATTTT.

The V gene is TRBV7-9, the J gene TRBJ1-3, with unresolved D. Trimming left V 5 bases short and J 4 bases short, with 12 bases between. The CDR3 length is 14 residues. The V gene's germline CDR1 is SEHNR and CDR2 FQNEAQ (reference sequence). The CDR3 DNA reads as TGTGCCAGCAGCGGGTGGACCGGAGGAAACACCATATATTTT. Protein sequence: CASSGWTGGNTIYF. The full variable domain, rest sourced from reference TRBV7-9 and TRBJ1-3, is DTGVSQNPRHKITKRGQNVTFRCDPISEHNRLYWYRQTLGQGPEFLTYFQNEAQLEKSRLLSDRFSAERPKGSFSTLEIQRTEQGDSAMYLCASSGWTGGNTIYFGEGSWLTVV.

There are a few counts of this clone. The V and J genes are TRBV6-5 and TRBJ2-3; D unresolved. CDR1 and CDR2 from the germline V gene are MNHEY and SVGAGI. Trimming took 1 base from V and 3 from J, leaving 11 bases between them. The CDR3 covers 15 residues. The CDR3 DNA sequence: TGTGCCAGCAGTTACTGGTCCAGCGCAACAGATACGCAGTATTTT. Translating it yields CASSYWSSATDTQYF.

The CDR3 sequence is CASSLGTTPPLQYF. The CDR3 nucleotides are TGTGCCAGCAGCTTAGGTACGACACCTCCCCTACAGTACTTC. The chain carries TRBV11-2 and TRBJ2-7; D not resolved. The germline V gene encodes CDR1 SGHAT and CDR2 FQNNGV. Trimming shortened V by 1 base and J by 10 bases, and 17 bases separated the two germline ends. The CDR3 length is 14 residues. Full variable domain (remainder filled in from reference TRBV11-2 and TRBJ2-7): EAGVAQSPRYKIIEKRQSVAFWCNPISGHATLYWYQQILGQGPKLLIQFQNNGVVDDSQLPKDRFSAERLKGVDSTLKIQPAKLEDSAVYLCASSLGTTPPLQYFGPGTRLTVT.

The chain links TRBV19 to TRBJ1-5, with a possible D match to TRBD1 (5 bases). V lost 1 base to trimming and J lost 3 bases, with 10 bases between them. Germline loops: CDR1 LNHDA, CDR2 SQIVND (reference sequence). CDR3 length equals 15 residues. The chain's CDR3 is CASSIGQGPNQPQHF. In DNA form, the CDR3 reads TGTGCCAGTAGTATAGGGCAGGGACCCAATCAGCCCCAGCATTTT.

This clone was counted a single time. The rearrangement links TRBV6-6 to TRBJ2-2; unclear D gene. The CDR3 runs to 13 residues. Germline values: CDR1 MNHNY, CDR2 SVGAGI (reference sequence). Trimming took 6 bases from V and 7 from J, leaving 12 bases between them. CDR3 residues: CASSPSAGGELFF. CDR3 DNA sequence: TGTGCCAGCAGCCCCAGCGCAGGCGGGGAGCTGTTTTTT.

This chain links TRBV11-3 with TRBJ2-2; TRBD1 or TRBD2 may be the D gene (5 bases each). CDR3 length: 14 amino acids. V shed 3 bases and J shed 6 bases, with 11 bases lying between them. CDR1 and CDR2 (germline): SGHNT, YENEEA. The CDR3 loop is CASSFGGLAGELFF. In DNA, the CDR3 is TGTGCCAGCAGCTTTGGGGGATTGGCCGGGGAGCTGTTTTTT.

The V and J genes are TRBV5-4 and TRBJ2-2, with 11 bases fitting TRBD1. V was clipped by 5 bases and J by 6 bases; unmatched bases: 9. CDR1 SGHNT and CDR2 YYREEE come from the germline V gene (reference sequence). This CDR3 region has 16 residues. This chain's CDR3 is CASRNRTGGDAGELFF. The CDR3 bases are TGTGCCAGCAGGAACCGGACAGGGGGCGACGCCGGGGAGCTGTTTTTT. Looking up the rest from reference TRBV5-4 and TRBJ2-2 gives the full variable domain: ETGVTQSPTHLIKTRGQQVTLRCSSQSGHNTVSWYQQALGQGPQFIFQYYREEENGRGNFPPRFSGLQFPNYSSELNVNALELDDSALYLCASRNRTGGDAGELFFGEGSRLTVL.

The rearrangement joins TRBV29-1 to TRBJ2-7; no reliable D call. This CDR3 has 11 residues. Germline values: CDR1 SQVTM, CDR2 ANQGSEA. The V and J ends lost 3 bases and 6 bases respectively, with 9 bases between them. CDR3 nucleotide sequence: TGCAGCGTTGAGTTCCAGCGCGAGCAGTACTTC. Translating gives CSVEFQREQYF.

This sequence joins TRBV25-1 and TRBJ1-1; D remains ambiguous. There are 14 residues in the CDR3. Germline CDR1 reads MGHDK; CDR2 reads SYGVNS. Trimming took 3 bases from V and 0 from J, leaving 8 bases between them. The CDR3 DNA is TGTGCCAGCAGTGAGTCCTACATGAACACTGAAGCTTTCTTT. Translating gives CASSESYMNTEAFF.

The chain uses TRBV2 and TRBJ2-7, with D perhaps matching TRBD1 (6 bases). The CDR3 runs 14 residues. Germline CDR1 SNHLY, CDR2 FYNNEI. The germline V and J ends were trimmed by 7 bases and 0 bases, with 13 bases remaining between them. CDR3 DNA sequence: TGTGCCAGCAAGCAGACAGGAAGCTCCTACGAGCAGTACTTC. This translates into CASKQTGSSYEQYF.

The chain recombines TRBV18 with TRBJ2-2; D is perhaps TRBD2 (7 bases). The ends were cut back, 5 bases at V and 2 bases at J, with 15 bases in the middle. The V gene's germline CDR1 is KGHSH and CDR2 LQKENI. CDR3 size: 16 residues. CDR3 in DNA: TGTGCCAGCTCATCCCCTGGGGGGGCCAACACCGGGGAGCTGTTTTTT. Protein: CASSSPGGANTGELFF.

This clone was observed a handful of times. The chain couples TRBV7-2 to TRBJ2-5; TRBD2 agrees at 13 bases. The CDR3 covers 15 residues. Germline-derived CDR1 and CDR2 are SGHTA and FQGNSA. The ends lost 5 bases at V and 5 bases at J; junction bases unmatched: 5. The CDR3 coding sequence is TGTGCCAGCAGCGGAGAGGGACTAGCGGGGGAGACCCAGTACTTC. Translating gives CASSGEGLAGETQYF.

The sample holds one count of this clone. The V gene is TRBV9, the J gene TRBJ2-3; 9 bases agree with TRBD2. Germline CDR1 reads SGDLS; CDR2 reads YYNGEE. Losses at the gene ends were 0 bases for V and 8 bases for J; bases not matched to a gene: 10. The CDR3 totals 16 residues. CDR3 DNA: TGTGCCAGCAGCGTAGATCAGCGGGGGGCCGTTGGTACGCAGTATTTT. It encodes CASSVDQRGAVGTQYF.

The chain couples TRBV19 to TRBJ2-3; 11 bases fit TRBD2. The CDR3 consists of 18 residues. V shed 5 bases and J 3 bases; nucleotides not matched to a gene: 13. Germline assignment: CDR1 LNHDA and CDR2 SQIVND (reference sequence). As DNA, the CDR3 is TGTGCCAGTAGTCCCAGAAGGCTAGCGGGGGGTAAAACAGATACGCAGTATTTT. Amino acids: CASSPRRLAGGKTDTQYF.

The CDR3 sequence: CASSDTPSNTGELFF. The CDR3, as DNA: TGTGCCAGCAGCGATACACCCTCGAACACCGGGGAGCTGTTTTTT. This chain joins TRBV11-3 and TRBJ2-2, with D hard to call. Trimming pared 5 bases from V and 0 bases from J, leaving 10 bases between. Germline CDR1 reads SGHNT; CDR2 reads YENEEA. The CDR3 has 15 residues. The whole variable domain, remainder taken from reference TRBV11-3 and TRBJ2-2, is EAGVVQSPRYKIIEKKQPVAFWCNPISGHNTLYWYLQNLGQGPELLIRYENEEAVDDSQLPKDRFSAERLKGVDSTLKIQPAELGDSAVYLCASSDTPSNTGELFFGEGSRLTVL.

The chain recombines TRBV7-9 with TRBJ1-5, with a possible D match to TRBD1 (6 bases). Germline CDR1 and CDR2: SEHNR and FQNEAQ (reference sequence). V lost 1 base and J 6 bases, leaving 7 bases between the germline ends. This CDR3 has 13 residues. Here the CDR3 reads CASSLGGGQPQHF. The CDR3 DNA reads as TGTGCCAGCAGCTTAGGAGGGGGTCAGCCCCAGCATTTT.

V usage is TRBV9 and J usage is TRBJ2-1, with 11 bases identical to TRBD2. The trim removed 0 bases at V and 5 bases at J, leaving 4 bases unmatched. Germline-derived CDR1 and CDR2 are SGDLS and YYNGEE. The CDR3 length is 16 residues. As DNA, the CDR3 is TGTGCCAGCAGCGTAGCCATAGCGGGAGGGGACAATGAGCAGTTCTTC. Translation gives CASSVAIAGGDNEQFF.

The J gene is TRBJ2-1, the V gene TRBV5-1; D is perhaps TRBD2 (6 bases). Germline CDR1 reads SGHRS; CDR2 reads YFSETQ. The CDR3 spans 14 residues. Between the trimmed V and J ends, which lost 3 bases and 6 bases, there was a span of 13 bases. CDR3 loop: CASSSPGTFNEQFF. Here the CDR3 DNA reads TGCGCCAGCAGCTCGCCCGGGACTTTCAATGAGCAGTTCTTC.

V is TRBV19 and J is TRBJ1-1; D is uncertain. CDR1 and CDR2 from the germline V gene are LNHDA and SQIVND (reference sequence). This CDR3 spans 12 amino acids. V lost 3 bases, J lost 6 bases, and 8 bases lay in between. Here the CDR3 reads CASSIVDAEAFF. As DNA, the CDR3 is TGTGCCAGTAGTATCGTAGATGCTGAAGCTTTCTTT.

The J gene is TRBJ2-1, the V gene TRBV5-4; 8 bases agree with TRBD1. CDR3 size: 13 residues. Germline V gene data show CDR1 as SGHNT and CDR2 as YYREEE (reference sequence). J was trimmed by 8 bases and V by 4 bases; bases with no gene match: 5. CDR3 amino acids: CASSPTGVDEQFF. The DNA for the CDR3 is TGTGCCAGCAGCCCGACAGGGGTGGATGAGCAGTTCTTC.

The chain links TRBV19 to TRBJ2-3, with TRBD2 as a possible D gene (6 bases). Germline CDR1 is LNHDA and CDR2 is SQIVND (reference sequence). V dropped 3 bases and J dropped 6 bases, with 22 bases sitting between them. The CDR3 is made up of 17 amino acids. The DNA of the CDR3 is TGTGCCAGTAGTATCATCCCTGGGACTCGGGGTCCGGATACGCAGTATTTT. Its translation: CASSIIPGTRGPDTQYF.